This T cell receptor (beta chain) appears in the sequencing data of a study of Ad26.COV2.S vaccination and SARS-CoV-2 variants listed by TCRdb under 2021. Looking at the study overall: Donors in the vaccine arm were drawn from COV1001, a multicentre, randomized, double-blind, placebo-controlled phase I-IIa trial testing Ad26.COV2.S in healthy adults. Participants in the trial were split at random into five groups of five each, receiving low-dose or high-dose Ad26.COV2.S once or twice, or else placebo on both occasions. Dosing of Ad26.COV2.S was intramuscular, at either 5x10^10 or 1x10^11 viral particles, delivered as one shot or as two shots spaced 56 days apart. The TCR-sequenced set comprised around 30 samples: approximately 20 Ad26.COV2.S vaccine recipients, 5 placebo recipients and 8 SARS-CoV-2 convalescent individuals. TCRbeta repertoire sequencing was used to assess the specificity and breadth of SARS-CoV-2-reactive T cell receptors after Ad26.COV2.S vaccination. Throughout the experiments and outcome assessment, investigators stayed blinded to trial group allocation. What the study reported, not specific to this receptor: Substantial breadth of spike-specific CD8+ and CD4+ T cell responses was reported after vaccination. Comparable non-spike TCR breadth was observed between vaccine and placebo recipients, consistent with only spike being contained in the vaccine. The study was not powered for comparison of responses between vaccine doses or regimens. Ad26.COV2.S recipients had higher spike-specific TCR breadth than placebo recipients (P = 0.0014). According to the authors, total T cell responses may have been underestimated by the TCR breadth and depth analyses.

The immunoSEQ Assay was used to sequence TCRbeta CDR3 regions. After extraction, genomic DNA underwent amplification by bias-controlled multiplex PCR, followed by high-throughput sequencing. Turning to the authors' computational methods: To quantify the absolute abundance of each unique TCRbeta CDR3 region, sequences were collapsed and filtered. Usable DNA was measured by amplifying reference genes present in all nucleated cells, and TCRbeta template counts were normalized to that usable DNA to estimate T cell fraction. Repertoire TCRs were annotated as SARS-CoV-2-specific when V gene, CDR3 amino acid sequence and J gene were exactly matched to a known reactive TCR set. The reference SARS-CoV-2 TCR set came from MIRA and was filtered for enrichment in COVID-19-positive ImmuneCODE repertoires, removing public or cross-reactive TCRs. Based on the MIRA antigens, annotated TCRs were further analysed at the level of specific ORF or position within ORF. Depth was the summed frequency of annotated unique rearrangements, while breadth was defined as annotated unique rearrangements over total unique productive rearrangements. TCR breadth was compared between groups using two-sided Wilcoxon rank-sum tests. TCRdb provides this immuneACCESS table in a form limited to in-frame rearrangements. Some clones are lacking; in checked studies, under half of them reflect an unresolved V gene, and why the rest are absent is not known. That table gives V, J and clone size, and the DNA gave D and trimming. The sample table records about 350,000 clones; about 87% of these occur just once. The ten largest clones take up around 6.4% of the sample.

The CDR3 spans 16 residues, from the cysteine through the phenylalanine. Just the 48-base CDR3 DNA is kept, in frame starting at base 1. Trimmed from V: 5 bases; trimmed from J: 6 bases; junction bases lacking a gene match: 12. In the germline V gene, CDR1 corresponds to SGHTA and CDR2 to FQGTGA. The treatment or condition label corresponds to: roughly 20 received Ad26.COV2.S at low or high dose, single or two shots; about five received placebo; per-sample allocation not given. For vaccine and placebo recipients, repertoires were sequenced using samples collected on day 63 after the first injection. In Cohort 1b, 25 to 30 adults aged 18-55 years were enrolled at a single site in Boston, USA, between 29 July and 7 August 2020. Ad26.COV2.S was a replication-incompetent adenovirus type 26 vector expressing a prefusion-stabilized SARS-CoV-2 spike protein from the original Wuhan strain. In regard to this clone: What this receptor recognizes is not known. The input lacks base qualities; no much larger clone sits a single base away.

This receptor chain uses TRBV7-3 and TRBJ1-2, and TRBD1 matches 10 of the central bases. The material sequenced was peripheral blood, taken in a trial of Ad26.COV2.S vaccine versus placebo. The origin of this receptor is a person between 18 and 60 years old who received the Ad26.COV2.S COVID-19 vaccine or a placebo. The CDR3 is CASSPPGQGTINGYTF. The nucleotide sequence reads TGTGCCAGCAGCCCTCCGGGACAGGGGACTATTAATGGCTACACCTTC.